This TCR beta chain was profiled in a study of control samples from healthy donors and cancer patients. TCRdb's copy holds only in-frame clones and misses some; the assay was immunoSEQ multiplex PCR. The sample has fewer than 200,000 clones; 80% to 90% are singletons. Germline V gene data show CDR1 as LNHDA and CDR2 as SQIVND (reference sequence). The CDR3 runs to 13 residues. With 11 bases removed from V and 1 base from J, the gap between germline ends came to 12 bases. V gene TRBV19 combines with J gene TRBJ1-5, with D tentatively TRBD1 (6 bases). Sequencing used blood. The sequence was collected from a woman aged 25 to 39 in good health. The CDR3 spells CAARDKSNQPQHF. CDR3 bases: TGTGCCGCCCGGGACAAAAGCAATCAGCCCCAGCATTTT.